Listed below are T cell receptor beta chains from one sample, sequenced in a study of shared clonotypes between healthy human individuals. Sequencing was performed with immunoSEQ multiplex PCR; in TCRdb, only in-frame clones are kept and a portion is missing. The sample has fewer than 1 million clones; roughly 96% are singletons. Sequenced input: naive CD8+ T cells sorted from blood. These receptors were taken from a man aged 25 to 45 in good health. The conserved cysteine and the conserved F or W are not part of the CDR3 here. Fields, in order: J gene, V gene, CDR3 protein.

>TRBJ1-1|TRBV6-5
ASSYGFPTEAF
>TRBJ2-3|TRBV27
ASSPAGVSTDTQY
>TRBJ2-3|TRBV5-4
ASSSLAGGPTDTQY
>TRBJ2-5|TRBV5-1
ASSPATLKETQY
>TRBJ2-1|TRBV30
AWARGTVEQF
>TRBJ2-1|TRBV4-3
ASSQGSSGGNEQF
>TRBJ1-2|TRBV18
ASSAGTGIYGYT
>TRBJ2-1|TRBV27
ASSKGGGVHEQF
>TRBJ2-2|TRBV9
ASSPRPNTGELF
>TRBJ2-7|TRBV10-3
AISDQQGIYEQY
>TRBJ2-6|TRBV27
ASSLSPGANVLT
>TRBJ2-1|TRBV7-9
ASSSIRGDAESYNEQF
>TRBJ1-5|TRBV30
AWSVMGLQPQH
>TRBJ2-1|TRBV7-8
ASSLSGRSGGEQF
>TRBJ1-3|TRBV28
ASSSRPSGNTIY
>TRBJ2-1|TRBV6-1
ASSEVAGAPWEQF
>TRBJ2-1|TRBV5-1
ASSPRPSLSSYNEQF
>TRBJ2-1|TRBV2
ASSLSLAGSSYNEQF
>TRBJ2-2|TRBV29-1
SVVLAGDGRTGELF
>TRBJ1-2|TRBV9
ASSARTGYT
>TRBJ2-7|TRBV5-1
ASSGGRTGEEQY
>TRBJ2-7|TRBV4-2
ASSQPGLAGAYEQY
>TRBJ1-4|TRBV9
ASSVGWAATNEKLF
>TRBJ2-1|TRBV28
AGGTSGIGEQF
>TRBJ2-1|TRBV5-1
ASSLGLGSSYNEQF
>TRBJ1-1|TRBV19
ASSQGQGAEAF
>TRBJ2-7|TRBV27
ASSPGDEQY
>TRBJ2-3|TRBV11-2
ASSLETSTDTQY
>TRBJ1-1|TRBV14
ASSSGQGRGGAF
>TRBJ1-1|TRBV14
ASSLGRKTEAF
>TRBJ2-1|TRBV9
ASSPQGGGGYNEQF
>TRBJ1-1|TRBV5-1
ASREAGSPEAF
>TRBJ2-1|TRBV27
ASSSFSRGGSYNEQF